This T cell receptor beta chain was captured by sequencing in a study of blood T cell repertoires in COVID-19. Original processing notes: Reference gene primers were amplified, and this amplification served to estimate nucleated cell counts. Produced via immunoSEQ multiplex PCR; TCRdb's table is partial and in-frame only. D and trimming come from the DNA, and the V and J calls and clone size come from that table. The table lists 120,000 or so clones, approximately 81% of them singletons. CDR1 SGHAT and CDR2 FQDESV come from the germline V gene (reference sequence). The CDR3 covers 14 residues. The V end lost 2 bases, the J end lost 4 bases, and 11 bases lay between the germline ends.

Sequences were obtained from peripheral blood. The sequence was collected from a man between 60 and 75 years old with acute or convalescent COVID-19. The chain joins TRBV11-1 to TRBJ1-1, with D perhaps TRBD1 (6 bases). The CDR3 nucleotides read TGTGCCAGCAGCTTATGGGGGCCCGGCACTGAAGCTTTCTTT. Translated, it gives CASSLWGPGTEAFF. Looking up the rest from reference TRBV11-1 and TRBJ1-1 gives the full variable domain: EAEVAQSPRYKITEKSQAVAFWCDPISGHATLYWYRQILGQGPELLVQFQDESVVDDSQLPKDRFSAERLKGVDSTLKIQPAELGDSAMYLCASSLWGPGTEAFFGQGTRLTVV.